This T cell receptor beta chain came from a study of shared clonotypes between healthy human individuals. The sample holds one count of this clone. Measured with immunoSEQ multiplex PCR; TCRdb has only the in-frame clones, and not every one. The sample lists some 2 million clones, over 85% seen once, with under 0.15% in the top ten. A CD45RA-negative memory subset and a CD45RA+ naive subset were separated from the CD4+ cells. Germline V CDR1 and CDR2: LGHNA, YSLEER. The CDR3 length is 17 residues. V shed 0 bases and J shed 8 bases, with 22 bases lying between them. The chain joins TRBV4-3 to TRBJ1-2; no reliable D call. The receptor was isolated from a man aged 18-30 years in good health. The sample comprised naive CD4+ T cells sorted from blood. Noted subset: CD45RA+ positively selected. CDR3 DNA sequence: TGCGCCAGCAGCCAAGATGGGTCGGCACGACTTTGGAGGGGCTACACCTTC. This sequence encodes CASSQDGSARLWRGYTF.